The clone carrying this T cell receptor (beta chain) occurred a few times. Its antigen is not identified. This sample stems from a study of OX40 agonist ivuxolimab in advanced cancers. Study-level results: Partial responders treated at 0.1-3.0 mg/kg exhibited clonal expansion among the lowest measured. Antigen specificity was not determined for the expanded peripheral T cells.

This CDR3 is built from 13 residues. In germline, CDR1 is SEHNR, CDR2 FQNEAQ (reference sequence). The V and J ends lost 4 bases and 6 bases respectively, with 13 bases between them. Assay: immunoSEQ multiplex PCR; the TCRdb copy retains only in-frame clones and omits some. The data contain tens of thousands of clones, 65% to 90% of them singletons. The chain joins TRBV7-9 to TRBJ2-7; D remains ambiguous. The sequencing used CD4+ or CD8+ T cells sorted from blood, collected in a trial of the OX40 agonist ivuxolimab. This TCR came from an adult with an advanced solid tumor such as melanoma, head and neck, liver or kidney cancer. The CDR3 loop reads CASSSPLASEQYF. The CDR3 bases are TGTGCCAGCAGCTCCCCACTCGCGAGCGAGCAGTACTTC.